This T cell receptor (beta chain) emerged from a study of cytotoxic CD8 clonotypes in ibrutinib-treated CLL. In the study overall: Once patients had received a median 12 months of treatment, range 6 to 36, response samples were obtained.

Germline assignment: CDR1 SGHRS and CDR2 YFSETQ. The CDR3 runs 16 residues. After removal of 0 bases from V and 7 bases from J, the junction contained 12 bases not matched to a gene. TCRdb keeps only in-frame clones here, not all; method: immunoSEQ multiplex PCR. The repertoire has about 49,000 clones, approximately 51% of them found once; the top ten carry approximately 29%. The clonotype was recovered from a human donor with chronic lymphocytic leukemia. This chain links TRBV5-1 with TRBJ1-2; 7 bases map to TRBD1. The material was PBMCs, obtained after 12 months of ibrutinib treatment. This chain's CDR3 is CASSLEPGQFSLGYTF. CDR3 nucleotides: TGCGCCAGCAGCTTGGAGCCGGGACAGTTCTCTCTTGGCTACACCTTC.